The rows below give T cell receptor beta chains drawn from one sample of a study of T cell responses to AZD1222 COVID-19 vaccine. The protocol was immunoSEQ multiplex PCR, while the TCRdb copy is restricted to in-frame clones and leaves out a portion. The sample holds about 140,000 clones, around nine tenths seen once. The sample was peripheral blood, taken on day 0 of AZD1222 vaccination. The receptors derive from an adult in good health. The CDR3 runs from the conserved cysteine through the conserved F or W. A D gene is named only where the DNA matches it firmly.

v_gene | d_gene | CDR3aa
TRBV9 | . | CASSVDPGTQHTETQYF
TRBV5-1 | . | CASSLIRSGSYEQYF
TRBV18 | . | CASSPAHNQPQHF
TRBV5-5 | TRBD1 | CASSLYRGLGANYGYTF
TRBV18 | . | CASSPLGANTGELFF
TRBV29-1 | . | CSVYIVRAISGANVLTF
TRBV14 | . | CASSQEFLSDGLGNGYTF
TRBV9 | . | CASSGANTEAFF
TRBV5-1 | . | CASSSPDLGTQYF
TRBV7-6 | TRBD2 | CASSPGGTSGYEQYF
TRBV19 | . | CASSIALREGYGYTF
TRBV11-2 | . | CASSLVEKRFGGYGYTF
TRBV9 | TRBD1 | CASSVTGVGNTIYF
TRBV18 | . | CASSPTPTGANVLTF
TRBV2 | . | CASSVAGSGNTIYF
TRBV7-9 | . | CASSLAPAWGGNYEQYF
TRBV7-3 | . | CASSADNTQYF
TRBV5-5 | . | CASSQRGQGMMAYEQYF
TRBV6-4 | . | CASSEGEPGTYYGYTF
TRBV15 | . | CATSRGGETEAFF
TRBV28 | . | CASSLSSAGAWNEQYF
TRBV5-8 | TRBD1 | CASSFTGGFRDSPLHF
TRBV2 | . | CASSKTGTSSNQPQHF
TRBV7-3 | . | CASSPSRGTEAFF